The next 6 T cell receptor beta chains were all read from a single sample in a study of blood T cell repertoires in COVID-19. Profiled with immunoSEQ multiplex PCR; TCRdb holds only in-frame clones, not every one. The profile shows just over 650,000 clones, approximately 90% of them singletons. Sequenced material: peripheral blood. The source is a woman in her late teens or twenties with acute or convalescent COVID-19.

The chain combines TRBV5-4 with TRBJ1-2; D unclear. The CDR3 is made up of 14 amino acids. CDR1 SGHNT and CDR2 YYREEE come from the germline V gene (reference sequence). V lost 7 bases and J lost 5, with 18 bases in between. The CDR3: CASSPGGRRYGYTF. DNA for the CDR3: TGTGCCAGCTCACCTGGAGGGAGGAGATATGGCTACACCTTC.

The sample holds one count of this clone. The CDR3 here is CASSLLESGGQFF. The DNA of the CDR3 is TGCGCCAGCAGCTTGTTGGAATCTGGCGGGCAGTTCTTC. The chain couples TRBV5-1 to TRBJ2-1; D gene unclear. The length of the CDR3 is 13 residues. Germline V gene lookup returns CDR1 SGHRS and CDR2 YFSETQ. With 1 base removed from V and 12 bases from J, the gap between germline ends came to 14 bases.

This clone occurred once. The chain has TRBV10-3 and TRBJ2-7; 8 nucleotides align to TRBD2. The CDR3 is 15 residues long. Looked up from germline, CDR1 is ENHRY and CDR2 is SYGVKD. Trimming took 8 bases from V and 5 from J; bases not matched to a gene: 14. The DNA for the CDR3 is TGTGCCATCCGCGGACGGGGGGGAACCGTCCACGAGCAGTACTTC. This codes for CAIRGRGGTVHEQYF.

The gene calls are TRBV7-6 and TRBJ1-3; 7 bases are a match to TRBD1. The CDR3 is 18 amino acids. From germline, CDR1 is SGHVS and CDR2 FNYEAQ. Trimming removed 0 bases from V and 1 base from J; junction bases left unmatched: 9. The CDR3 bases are TGTGCCAGCAGCTTAGCGCCCGGCACAGGGGCGTCTGGAAACACCATATATTTT. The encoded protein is CASSLAPGTGASGNTIYF.

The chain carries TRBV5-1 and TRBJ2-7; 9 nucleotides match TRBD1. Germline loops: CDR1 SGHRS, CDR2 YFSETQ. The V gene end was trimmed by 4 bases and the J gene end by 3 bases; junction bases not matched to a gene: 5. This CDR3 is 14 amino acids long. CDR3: CASSRDRDFYEQYF. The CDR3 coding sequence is TGCGCCAGCAGCAGGGACAGGGATTTCTACGAGCAGTACTTC.

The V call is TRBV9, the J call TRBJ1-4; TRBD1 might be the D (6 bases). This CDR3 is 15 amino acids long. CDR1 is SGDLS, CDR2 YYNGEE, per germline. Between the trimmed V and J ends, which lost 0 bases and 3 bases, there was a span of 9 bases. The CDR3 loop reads CASSVEGGPNEKLFF. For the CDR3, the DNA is TGTGCCAGCAGCGTAGAAGGGGGACCTAATGAAAAACTGTTTTTT. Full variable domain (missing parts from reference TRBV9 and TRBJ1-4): DSGVTQTPKHLITATGQRVTLRCSPRSGDLSVYWYQQSLDQGLQFLIQYYNGEERAKGNILERFSAQQFPDLHSELNLSSLELGDSALYFCASSVEGGPNEKLFFGSGTQLSVL.